The 25 T cell receptor beta chains below come from one sample, sequenced in a study of shared clonotypes between healthy human individuals (dated by TCRdb to the early 2020s). Receptor amplification or capture employed the immunoSEQ multiplex PCR assay. TCRdb stores this immuneACCESS table with in-frame sequences only. Part of the clones is absent; in the studies checked, under half of the shortfall reflects unresolved V genes, and no reason is known for the rest. This sample lists 2 million to 2.5 million clones; approximately 93% were detected once. The ten largest clones represent about 0.39% of the sample. Sequencing was done on a sample of naive CD4+ T cells from PBMCs. What this sample's cell subset or site label stands for: CD45RA+ positively selected. These receptors were taken from a man between 18 and 29 years old in good health. Some clones in this sample may be carry-over from other donors' samples.

The chain has TRBV6-4 and TRBJ1-5; 8 bases are shared with TRBD1. This CDR3 spans 16 amino acids. In germline, CDR1 is MRHNA, CDR2 SNTAGT. The trim removed 0 bases at V and 6 bases at J, leaving 7 bases unmatched. This CDR3 reads CASSDSQGAVFQPQHF. The CDR3 DNA follows: TGTGCCAGCAGTGACTCTCAGGGGGCGGTTTTTCAGCCCCAGCATTTT.

Of note for this clone: The same CDR3 arises from other DNA sequences in this sample as well. The CDR3 sequence: CASSPRRGDEQYF. The CDR3 DNA sequence: TGTGCCAGCTCACCCAGAAGAGGGGACGAGCAGTACTTC. The chain joins TRBV18 to TRBJ2-7; D is possibly TRBD1 or TRBD2 (5 bases each). CDR1 is KGHSH and CDR2 is LQKENI in the germline V gene. V was pared by 3 bases and J by 5 bases, with 11 bases between. The CDR3 consists of 13 residues.

The chain carries TRBV11-2 and TRBJ2-1; TRBD1 might be the D (6 bases). Germline loops: CDR1 SGHAT, CDR2 FQNNGV. V lost 2 bases to trimming and J lost 15 bases, with 23 bases between them. CDR3 length: 15 residues. As DNA, the CDR3 is TGTGCCAGCAGCTTACCAGGGGTAGGAGACCCCAGGCGGTTCTTC. Its protein is CASSLPGVGDPRRFF. The whole variable domain, remainder taken from reference TRBV11-2 and TRBJ2-1, is EAGVAQSPRYKIIEKRQSVAFWCNPISGHATLYWYQQILGQGPKLLIQFQNNGVVDDSQLPKDRFSAERLKGVDSTLKIQPAKLEDSAVYLCASSLPGVGDPRRFFGPGTRLTVL.

This clone came up once. The CDR3 region has the DNA TGTGCCAGCAGCCTCTGGAGCACAGATACGCAGTATTTT. It is translated as CASSLWSTDTQYF. The V call is TRBV6-5, the J call TRBJ2-3; D gene ambiguous. Deletions cut 6 bases from V and 0 bases from J, with 7 bases between. CDR1 and CDR2 (germline): MNHEY, SVGAGI. The length of the CDR3 is 13 residues.

The chain joins TRBV7-9 to TRBJ2-5; 8 bases agree with TRBD1. Trimming removed 2 bases from V and 4 bases from J; junction bases left unmatched: 18. Per the germline V gene, CDR1 is SEHNR and CDR2 is FQNEAQ (reference sequence). The CDR3 consists of 19 residues. The CDR3 DNA sequence: TGTGCCAGCAGCTTATCAAGAGGGTCTAACAGGGGGTCTGGAGAGACCCAGTACTTC. As protein: CASSLSRGSNRGSGETQYF.

The chain has TRBV4-3 and TRBJ2-2; 8 bases match TRBD2. V lost 3 bases to trimming and J lost 4 bases; unmatched junction nucleotides: 7. In germline, CDR1 is LGHNA, CDR2 YSLEER. CDR3 size: 16 residues. The CDR3 coding sequence is TGCGCCAGCAGCCAGGGGGACGGGAGGGCCACCGGGGAGCTGTTTTTT. It codes for CASSQGDGRATGELFF.

The V call is TRBV5-1, the J call TRBJ1-1, with 8 bases lining up with TRBD1. This CDR3 has 14 residues. The germline V gene has CDR1 SGHRS and CDR2 YFSETQ. Trimming cost V 1 base and J 10 bases; bases outside gene matches: 9. The CDR3 DNA sequence: TGCGCCAGCAGCTTGCTTGACCAGGGGGCACGAGCTTTCTTT. It encodes CASSLLDQGARAFF. The full variable domain, completed using reference TRBV5-1 and TRBJ1-1, is KAGVTQTPRYLIKTRGQQVTLSCSPISGHRSVSWYQQTPGQGLQFLFEYFSETQRNKGNFPGRFSGRQFSNSRSEMNVSTLELGDSALYLCASSLLDQGARAFFGQGTRLTVV.

V gene TRBV5-6 combines with J gene TRBJ1-3; 8 bases are a match to TRBD1. Per germline, CDR1 SGHDT and CDR2 YYEEEE. V trimming: 6 bases; J trimming: 5 bases; junction bases outside the gene matches: 16. The CDR3 has 17 amino acids. CDR3 protein: CASTAWDRPVGRNTIYF. The CDR3 coding sequence is TGTGCCAGCACCGCGTGGGACAGGCCCGTTGGACGAAACACCATATATTTT. Combining the CDR3 with reference TRBV5-6 and TRBJ1-3 gives the whole variable domain DAGVTQSPTHLIKTRGQQVTLRCSPKSGHDTVSWYQQALGQGPQFIFQYYEEEERQRGNFPDRFSGHQFPNYSSELNVNALLLGDSALYLCASTAWDRPVGRNTIYFGEGSWLTVV.

The rearrangement joins TRBV11-2 to TRBJ2-2; 8 bases align to TRBD1. The germline V gene encodes CDR1 SGHAT and CDR2 FQNNGV. The CDR3 spans 18 residues. Germline trimming cut 1 base from V and 6 bases from J; bases unmatched to any gene: 13. The CDR3 spells CASSLVWTGLFVAGELFF. CDR3 in DNA: TGTGCCAGCAGCTTAGTTTGGACAGGGTTATTTGTGGCCGGGGAGCTGTTTTTT.

The chain links TRBV21-1 to TRBJ1-2. TRBV21-1 is a pseudogene segment. The CDR3 extends over 15 amino acids. CDR3 protein: CASSKVWGANYGYTF. The CDR3 nucleotides are TGTGCCAGCAGCAAAGTTTGGGGGGCTAACTATGGCTACACCTTC.

This chain uses TRBV29-1 with TRBJ2-5; D is undetermined. Trimming stripped 4 bases from V and 5 bases from J, with 20 bases between. CDR3 length: 15 residues. Per the germline V gene, CDR1 is SQVTM and CDR2 is ANQGSEA. The CDR3 here is CSVGGPPQLGETQYF. CDR3 DNA sequence: TGCAGCGTTGGTGGGCCGCCCCAGCTGGGGGAGACCCAGTACTTC.

The gene calls are TRBV5-4 and TRBJ2-3; unclear D gene. CDR1 SGHNT and CDR2 YYREEE come from the germline V gene (reference sequence). The CDR3 runs 16 residues. The V gene lost 2 bases and the J gene lost 2 bases, with 15 bases spanning the gap. CDR3 DNA sequence: TGTGCCAGCAGCTTAGGTTCTAGGAGAACCACAGATACGCAGTATTTT. Translating it yields CASSLGSRRTTDTQYF.

V usage is TRBV5-6 and J usage is TRBJ2-1, with a weak D call TRBD1 (7 bases). The germline V gene encodes CDR1 SGHDT and CDR2 YYEEEE. The V gene lost 3 bases and the J gene lost 7 bases, with 26 bases spanning the gap. CDR3 length: 18 amino acids. For the CDR3, the DNA is TGTGCCAGCAGCTCCCTCCGCGACGTGAAACAGGGGAGGAATGAGCAGTTCTTC. Amino acid sequence: CASSSLRDVKQGRNEQFF.

This chain connects TRBV12-5 to TRBJ2-5, with TRBD2 matching 8 bases. Germline V lookup: CDR1 LGHNT, CDR2 FRNRAP. Unmatched junction bases numbered 5, after V lost 1 base and J lost 4 bases. This CDR3 has 15 amino acids. The CDR3 coding sequence is TGTGCTAGTGGTTTGGGAGCGGGAGAGGGAGAGACCCAGTACTTC. Amino acid sequence: CASGLGAGEGETQYF. The full variable domain, with the rest looked up from reference TRBV12-5 and TRBJ2-5, is DARVTQTPRHKVTEMGQEVTMRCQPILGHNTVFWYRQTMMQGLELLAYFRNRAPLDDSGMPKDRFSAEMPDATLATLKIQPSEPRDSAVYFCASGLGAGEGETQYFGPGTRLLVL.

V gene TRBV7-2 combines with J gene TRBJ1-2; 10 nucleotides match TRBD1. Germline loops: CDR1 SGHTA, CDR2 FQGNSA. The ends lost 1 base at V and 5 bases at J; junction bases unmatched: 7. The CDR3 runs to 16 residues. This CDR3 is CASSLGFRTGGYGYTF. The DNA of the CDR3 is TGTGCCAGCAGCTTAGGCTTTAGGACAGGGGGTTATGGCTACACCTTC.

For this clone: The sample contains more than one DNA sequence encoding this CDR3. The genes are TRBV6-1 and TRBJ2-7; D uncertain. Looked up from germline, CDR1 is MNHNS and CDR2 is SASEGT. The CDR3 spans 11 residues. V was shortened by 5 bases and J by 4 bases, with 6 bases between the two germline ends. CDR3 coding DNA: TGTGCCAGCAGTCTGGGTTACGAGCAGTACTTC. Translation gives CASSLGYEQYF.

This clone was observed a single time. V and J are TRBV2 and TRBJ2-5, with 11 nucleotides matching TRBD2. CDR1 SNHLY and CDR2 FYNNEI come from the germline V gene. V was pared by 4 bases and J by 2 bases, with 0 bases of the junction left unmatched. The CDR3 contains 14 residues. DNA of the CDR3: TGTGCCAGCAGTGGACTAGCGGGGCAAGAGACCCAGTACTTC. Translating gives CASSGLAGQETQYF.

This clone has only one observation. The rearrangement uses TRBV9 and TRBJ2-1; TRBD2 matches 8 bases. This CDR3 is built from 13 residues. Germline trimming cut 2 bases from V and 9 bases from J; bases unmatched to any gene: 4. Looked up from germline, CDR1 is SGDLS and CDR2 is YYNGEE. This CDR3 is CASSVERESEQFF. The CDR3 coding sequence is TGTGCCAGCAGCGTCGAGCGGGAGAGTGAGCAGTTCTTC. Looking up the rest from reference TRBV9 and TRBJ2-1 gives the full variable domain: DSGVTQTPKHLITATGQRVTLRCSPRSGDLSVYWYQQSLDQGLQFLIQYYNGEERAKGNILERFSAQQFPDLHSELNLSSLELGDSALYFCASSVERESEQFFGPGTRLTVL.

CDR3 sequence: CASGLGGTNRYEQYF. CDR3 DNA: TGTGCTAGTGGTTTGGGGGGGACTAACCGCTACGAGCAGTACTTC. This rearrangement joins TRBV12-5 to TRBJ2-7, with TRBD2 identical over 7 bases. The CDR3 sequence is 15 residues long. The germline gives CDR1 LGHNT, CDR2 FRNRAP. V shed 1 base and J 3 bases; nucleotides not matched to a gene: 6.

The chain uses TRBV7-2 and TRBJ2-1; D not resolved. V was shortened by 1 base and J by 4 bases, with 11 bases between the two germline ends. This CDR3 has 15 amino acids. Looked up from germline, CDR1 is SGHTA and CDR2 is FQGNSA. The CDR3 nucleotides are TGTGCCAGCAGCTTAGATCGGCAGAAGTACAATGAGCAGTTCTTC. Translating gives CASSLDRQKYNEQFF.

Worth noting for this clone: Other nucleotide sequences from this sample produce the same CDR3. The rearrangement uses TRBV5-1 and TRBJ2-1; 11 positions agree with TRBD2. Germline loops: CDR1 SGHRS, CDR2 YFSETQ. CDR3 length equals 15 residues. V was pared by 3 bases and J by 5 bases, with 4 bases of the junction left unmatched. CDR3 coding DNA: TGCGCCAGCAGCTGGGGACTAGCGGACCACAATGAGCAGTTCTTC. Protein sequence: CASSWGLADHNEQFF. The full variable domain, with the rest looked up from reference TRBV5-1 and TRBJ2-1, is KAGVTQTPRYLIKTRGQQVTLSCSPISGHRSVSWYQQTPGQGLQFLFEYFSETQRNKGNFPGRFSGRQFSNSRSEMNVSTLELGDSALYLCASSWGLADHNEQFFGPGTRLTVL.

The V and J genes are TRBV7-6 and TRBJ1-1; no clear D. The CDR3 has 14 amino acids. Germline CDR1 reads SGHVS; CDR2 reads FNYEAQ. With 1 base removed from V and 0 bases from J, the gap between germline ends came to 6 bases. CDR3 nucleotides: TGTGCCAGCAGCTTAGGTGGGCTGAACACTGAAGCTTTCTTT. Its protein product is CASSLGGLNTEAFF.

This chain uses TRBV5-1 with TRBJ2-2; D is tentatively TRBD1 or TRBD2 (5 bases each). Germline CDR1 SGHRS, CDR2 YFSETQ. The V end lost 5 bases, the J end lost 1 base, and 9 bases lay between the germline ends. The CDR3 sequence is 14 residues long. CDR3: CASSGTRNTGELFF. In DNA form, the CDR3 reads TGCGCCAGCAGTGGGACCCGGAACACCGGGGAGCTGTTTTTT.

The rearrangement links TRBV5-6 to TRBJ2-2, with D perhaps TRBD1 or TRBD2 (5 bases each). This CDR3 contains 12 residues. V lost 4 bases and J 13 bases, leaving 14 bases between the germline ends. In germline, CDR1 is SGHDT, CDR2 YYEEEE. CDR3 nucleotides: TGTGCCAGCAGCCGGGACCCGGGCGGGCTGTTTTTT. Protein product: CASSRDPGGLFF.

The chain carries TRBV2 and TRBJ2-7; D may be TRBD1 or TRBD2 (5 bases each). The CDR3 loop spans 14 amino acids. V was cut by 3 bases and J by 2 bases, with 11 bases left in between. Looked up from germline, CDR1 is SNHLY and CDR2 is FYNNEI. CDR3 sequence (DNA): TGTGCCAGCAGTGAGATAGGGACCACCTACGAGCAGTACTTC. Encoded protein: CASSEIGTTYEQYF. The whole variable domain, remainder taken from reference TRBV2 and TRBJ2-7, is EPEVTQTPSHQVTQMGQEVILRCVPISNHLYFYWYRQILGQKVEFLVSFYNNEISEKSEIFDDQFSVERPDGSNFTLKIRSTKLEDSAMYFCASSEIGTTYEQYFGPGTRLTVT.